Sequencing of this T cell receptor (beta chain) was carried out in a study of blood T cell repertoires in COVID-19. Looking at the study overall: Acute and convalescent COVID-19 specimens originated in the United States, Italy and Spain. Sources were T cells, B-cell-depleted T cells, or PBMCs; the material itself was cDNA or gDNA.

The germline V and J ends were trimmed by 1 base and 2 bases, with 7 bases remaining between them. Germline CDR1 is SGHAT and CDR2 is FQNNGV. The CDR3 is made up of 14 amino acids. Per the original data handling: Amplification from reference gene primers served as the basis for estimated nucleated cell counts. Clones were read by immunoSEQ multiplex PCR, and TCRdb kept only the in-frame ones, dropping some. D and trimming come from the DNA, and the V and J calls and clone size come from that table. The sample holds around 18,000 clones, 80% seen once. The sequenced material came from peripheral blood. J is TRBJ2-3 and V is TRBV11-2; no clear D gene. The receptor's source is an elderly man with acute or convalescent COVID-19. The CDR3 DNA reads TGTGCCAGCAGCTTAGCTCTATACACAGATACGCAGTATTTT. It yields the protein CASSLALYTDTQYF.